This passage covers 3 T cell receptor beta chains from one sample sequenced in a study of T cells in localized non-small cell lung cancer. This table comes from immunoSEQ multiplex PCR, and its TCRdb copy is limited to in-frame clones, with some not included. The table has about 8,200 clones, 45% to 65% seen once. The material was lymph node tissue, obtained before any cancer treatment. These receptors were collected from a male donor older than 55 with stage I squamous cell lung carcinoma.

The CDR3 DNA reads as TGCGCCAGCAGCCCCGGCGAACATAACACTGAAGCTTTCTTT. Residues: CASSPGEHNTEAFF. The genes are TRBV5-1 and TRBJ1-1; D uncertain. The CDR3 totals 14 residues. V was trimmed by 4 bases and J by 2 bases, leaving 12 bases between them. Germline CDR1 is SGHRS and CDR2 is YFSETQ.

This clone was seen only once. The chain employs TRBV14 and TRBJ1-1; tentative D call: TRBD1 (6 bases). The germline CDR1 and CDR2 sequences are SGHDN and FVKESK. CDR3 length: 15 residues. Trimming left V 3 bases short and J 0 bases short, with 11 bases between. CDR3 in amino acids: CASSHRTAMNTEAFF. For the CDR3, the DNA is TGTGCCAGCAGCCACCGGACAGCCATGAACACTGAAGCTTTCTTT.

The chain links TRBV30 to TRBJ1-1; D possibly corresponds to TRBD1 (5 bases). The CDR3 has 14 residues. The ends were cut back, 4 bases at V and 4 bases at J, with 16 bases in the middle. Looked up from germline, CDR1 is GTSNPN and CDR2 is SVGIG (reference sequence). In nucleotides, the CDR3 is TGTGCCTGGATGAGGGGCGGGGTTCGCACTGAAGCTTTCTTT. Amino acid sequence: CAWMRGGVRTEAFF.